A single sample is the source of the 28 T cell receptor beta chains below, sequenced in a study of T cell responses to AZD1222 COVID-19 vaccine. Assay: immunoSEQ multiplex PCR; the TCRdb copy retains only in-frame clones and omits some. The data show more than 95,000 clones, 90% seen once. This specimen was peripheral blood, taken on day 0 of AZD1222 vaccination. These receptors were collected from an adult in good health.

The chain is built from TRBV23-1 and TRBJ2-1; TRBD2 aligns across 7 bases. TRBV23-1 carries the ORF label, with uncertain function. The V segment lost 8 bases and the J segment 4 bases; nucleotides outside the gene matches: 8. The CDR3 has 14 residues. The CDR3 loop is CASPLADPYNEQFF. The CDR3 nucleotides are TGCGCCAGCCCGCTAGCGGACCCATACAATGAGCAGTTCTTC.

In DNA, the CDR3 is TGTGCCAGCAGACCCCGACAGGGGCCTAACTATGGCTACACCTTC. Its translation: CASRPRQGPNYGYTF. V is TRBV6-5 and J is TRBJ1-2; the match to TRBD1 covers 8 bases. The CDR3 length is 15 residues. Trimming took 6 bases from V and 0 from J; bases not matched to a gene: 6. In germline, CDR1 is MNHEY, CDR2 SVGAGI.

This chain connects TRBV6-1 to TRBJ2-1, with D possibly being TRBD2 (6 bases). Germline V gene data show CDR1 as MNHNS and CDR2 as SASEGT. CDR3 length equals 15 residues. Trimming left V 7 bases short and J 1 base short, with 14 bases between. Here the CDR3 reads CASKGQDYSYNEQFF. In DNA, the CDR3 is TGTGCCAGCAAGGGCCAGGACTATTCCTACAATGAGCAGTTCTTC.

The chain has TRBV16 and TRBJ2-5, with D perhaps given as TRBD1 or TRBD2 (6 bases each). The CDR3 runs to 12 residues. V lost 5 bases and J lost 5, with 9 bases in between. CDR1 and CDR2 (germline): KGHSY, FQNENV. The CDR3: CASSTGRETQYF. The CDR3 nucleotides read TGTGCCAGCAGCACAGGGAGGGAGACCCAGTACTTC.

This chain links TRBV6-6 with TRBJ2-7; unclear D gene. The CDR3 covers 12 residues. Trimming took 6 bases from V and 4 from J, leaving 10 bases between them. Germline lookup yields CDR1 MNHNY and CDR2 SVGAGI (reference sequence). For the CDR3, the DNA is TGTGCCAGCAGCCCCGCCGGTTACGAGCAGTACTTC. Amino acids: CASSPAGYEQYF.

The rearrangement links TRBV7-8 to TRBJ1-1; D is undetermined. This CDR3 comprises 12 residues. Germline loops: CDR1 SGHVS, CDR2 FQNEAQ. Trimming took off 8 bases at V and 4 bases at J, with 11 bases between the two ends. CDR3 sequence reads: CASDSPGTEAFF. The CDR3 DNA is TGTGCCAGCGACTCTCCTGGCACTGAAGCTTTCTTT.

The gene calls are TRBV19 and TRBJ1-5, with a possible D match to TRBD1 (6 bases). Per the germline V gene, CDR1 is LNHDA and CDR2 is SQIVND (reference sequence). Trimming shortened V by 5 bases and J by 2 bases, and 10 bases separated the two germline ends. This CDR3 region has 14 residues. The CDR3 is CASSPGGRNQPQHF. The CDR3, as DNA: TGTGCCAGTAGTCCGGGGGGCCGCAATCAGCCCCAGCATTTT.

This chain connects TRBV6-5 to TRBJ2-5; unclear D gene. This CDR3 has 15 residues. Trimming took 6 bases from V and 1 from J, leaving 15 bases between them. Per germline, CDR1 MNHEY and CDR2 SVGAGI. CDR3 DNA: TGTGCCAGCAGCCGGTTTTCCGGCACCCAAGAGACCCAGTACTTC. Translating it yields CASSRFSGTQETQYF.

This clone was seen just once. This chain connects TRBV14 to TRBJ2-2; D ambiguous. Per the germline V gene, CDR1 is SGHDN and CDR2 is FVKESK. This CDR3 spans 13 amino acids. V was clipped by 4 bases and J by 4 bases, with 7 bases between them. This CDR3 is CASSLTFTGELFF. The CDR3 nucleotides are TGTGCCAGCAGCCTGACATTCACCGGGGAGCTGTTTTTT.

V and J are TRBV21-1 and TRBJ2-1. TRBV21-1 is deemed a pseudogene. This CDR3 comprises 12 residues. The CDR3 region is CASSKAQGEQFF. In DNA form, the CDR3 reads TGTGCCAGCAGCAAAGCGCAAGGTGAGCAGTTCTTC.

The gene calls are TRBV5-6 and TRBJ2-1; D is perhaps TRBD2 (6 bases). CDR1 and CDR2 (germline): SGHDT, YYEEEE. The CDR3 spans 16 residues. Trimming cost V 5 bases and J 3 bases, with 18 bases left between them. The CDR3 bases are TGTGCCAGCAGAGTGGAATCGGGAGCGATCTACAATGAGCAGTTCTTC. It translates to CASRVESGAIYNEQFF.

Points on this clone: The junction shows a germline mismatch at one end, possibly a read error. V gene TRBV4-1 combines with J gene TRBJ2-3; the match to TRBD2 covers 11 bases. Germline V gene data show CDR1 as MGHRA and CDR2 as YSYEKL. This CDR3 is built from 17 residues. The CDR3 here is CASSQVGTSGSTGTQYF. In DNA, the CDR3 is TGCGCCAGCAGCCAAGTGGGTACTAGCGGGAGTACAGGTACGCAGTATTTT.

The rearrangement links TRBV27 to TRBJ2-1; 9 nucleotides agree with TRBD2. The germline V gene has CDR1 MNHEY and CDR2 SMNVEV (reference sequence). The CDR3 sequence is 14 residues long. Unmatched junction bases numbered 4, after V lost 3 bases and J lost 7 bases. DNA of the CDR3: TGTGCCAGCAGTTTTAGCGGGAGTGGGAATGAGCAGTTCTTC. Translation gives CASSFSGSGNEQFF.

The chain combines TRBV3-1 (or the pseudogene TRBV3-2) with TRBJ2-2, with a tentative D call TRBD2 (6 bases). The CDR3 runs to 15 residues. Trimming shortened V by 1 base and J by 5 bases, and 11 bases separated the two germline ends. Germline CDR1 is LGHDT and CDR2 is YNNKEL (reference sequence). The CDR3 here is CASSQAGRGTGELFF. The CDR3 nucleotides are TGTGCCAGCAGCCAAGCCGGGAGAGGTACCGGGGAGCTGTTTTTT.

The table lists this clone with a few counts. The DNA of the CDR3 is TGCGCCAGCAGCTTGGGACAGGCCGGGGGGGCTGAAGCTTTCTTT. It translates to CASSLGQAGGAEAFF. The chain combines TRBV5-1 with TRBJ1-1, with TRBD1 as a possible D gene (6 bases). V shed 0 bases and J shed 6 bases, with 15 bases lying between them. Looked up from germline, CDR1 is SGHRS and CDR2 is YFSETQ. The CDR3 totals 15 residues.

This chain connects TRBV7-9 to TRBJ2-7, with D perhaps TRBD1 or TRBD2 (5 bases each). This CDR3 comprises 16 residues. V lost 1 base and J lost 3, with 16 bases in between. The V gene's germline CDR1 is SEHNR and CDR2 FQNEAQ (reference sequence). CDR3: CASSLVGESRGYEQYF. DNA for the CDR3: TGTGCCAGCAGCTTAGTGGGGGAATCGAGAGGCTACGAGCAGTACTTC.

CDR3 amino acids: CASTPGPGRGRYNEQFF. Written as DNA, the CDR3 is TGTGCCAGCACACCAGGTCCAGGGCGGGGGAGATACAATGAGCAGTTCTTC. The genes are TRBV14 and TRBJ2-1; 7 bases are shared with TRBD2. V dropped 7 bases and J dropped 4; count of bases not matched to a gene: 16. Germline CDR1 reads SGHDN; CDR2 reads FVKESK. This CDR3 has 17 amino acids.

The chain uses TRBV10-3 and TRBJ2-7, with D hard to call. Deletions cut 6 bases from V and 0 bases from J, with 6 bases between. The CDR3 length is 12 residues. CDR1 ENHRY and CDR2 SYGVKD come from the germline V gene. The CDR3 nucleotides are TGTGCCATCAGCCAGAGCTCCTACGAGCAGTACTTC. This sequence encodes CAISQSSYEQYF.

There are a few counts of this clone. The chain combines TRBV5-5 with TRBJ1-6; 9 nucleotides match TRBD1. Unmatched junction bases numbered 8, after V lost 4 bases and J lost 6 bases. This CDR3 spans 16 amino acids. The germline gives CDR1 SGHKS, CDR2 YYEKEE (reference sequence). CDR3 protein: CASSPRTGDGNSPLHF. CDR3 DNA: TGTGCCAGCAGCCCCCGGACAGGGGACGGTAATTCACCCCTCCACTTT.

The rearrangement joins TRBV3-1 (or the pseudogene TRBV3-2) to TRBJ2-7, with 10 bases matching TRBD1. Germline V gives CDR1 LGHDT, CDR2 YNNKEL (reference sequence). The CDR3 extends over 14 amino acids. J gave up 7 bases and V 3 bases, and 6 bases lay outside the gene matches. The CDR3 here is CASSHSDRGREQYF. For the CDR3, the DNA is TGTGCCAGCAGCCATAGCGACAGGGGGCGGGAGCAGTACTTC.

The CDR3 loop is CASSSPAQETQYF. The CDR3 DNA reads TGTGCCAGCAGTTCTCCAGCCCAAGAGACCCAGTACTTC. The genes are TRBV28 and TRBJ2-5, with no clear D. Germline V gene lookup returns CDR1 MDHEN and CDR2 SYDVKM. The length of the CDR3 is 13 residues. The germline V and J ends were trimmed by 4 bases and 1 base, with 7 bases remaining between them.

CDR3 sequence: CASSLDGGVYEQYF. CDR3 nucleotides: TGTGCCAGCAGCTTGGATGGCGGAGTCTACGAGCAGTACTTC. This chain uses TRBV5-4 with TRBJ2-7, with no clear D. The CDR3 sequence is 14 residues long. Trimming removed 0 bases from V and 3 bases from J, with 10 bases in between. Germline V gene data show CDR1 as SGHNT and CDR2 as YYREEE (reference sequence).

About this clone: Sequence at one end of the junction differs from germline and may be a read error. CDR3 amino acids: CASRQGGGGTNTGELFF. CDR3 coding DNA: TGCGCCAGCCGCCAAGGTGGGGGGGGAACGAACACCGGGGAGCTGTTTTTT. V gene TRBV4-1 combines with J gene TRBJ2-2, with 7 bases matching TRBD2. The CDR3 covers 17 residues. The germline V gene has CDR1 MGHRA and CDR2 YSYEKL.

This chain links TRBV6-6 with TRBJ1-5; D might be TRBD1 (6 bases). Trimming took off 6 bases at V and 5 bases at J, with 11 bases between the two ends. Germline V gene lookup returns CDR1 MNHNY and CDR2 SVGAGI (reference sequence). CDR3 length: 13 residues. CDR3 residues: CASSDRFYQPQHF. The CDR3 DNA follows: TGTGCCAGCAGCGACAGGTTTTATCAGCCCCAGCATTTT.

The chain has TRBV7-9 and TRBJ2-1; 7 bases align to TRBD2. The germline V gene has CDR1 SEHNR and CDR2 FQNEAQ (reference sequence). The CDR3 has 16 amino acids. Trimming at V came to 5 bases and at J to 1 base, leaving 8 bases not matched to a gene. CDR3 residues: CASSPLKGGSYNEQFF. Written as DNA, the CDR3 is TGTGCCAGCAGCCCTCTTAAGGGAGGGTCCTACAATGAGCAGTTCTTC.

This clone was counted between two and nine times. V is TRBV20-1 and J is TRBJ1-1; D not resolved. CDR1 DFQATT and CDR2 SNEGSKA come from the germline V gene (reference sequence). The CDR3 totals 11 residues. V lost 0 bases and J 5 bases, leaving 4 bases between the germline ends. The CDR3 DNA follows: TGCAGTGCTAGAGAGTCTACTGAAGCTTTCTTT. Translating it yields CSARESTEAFF.

The V call is TRBV7-8, the J call TRBJ2-1; D tentatively fits TRBD1 or TRBD2 (6 bases each). This CDR3 has 14 amino acids. Per the germline V gene, CDR1 is SGHVS and CDR2 is FQNEAQ. V was shortened by 7 bases and J by 9 bases, with 19 bases between the two germline ends. CDR3 protein: CASTRRGAAGEQFF. The CDR3 region has the DNA TGTGCCAGCACTAGGAGGGGGGCAGCGGGTGAGCAGTTCTTC.

The V call is TRBV7-9, the J call TRBJ2-7, with TRBD1 identical over 9 bases. The germline V gene has CDR1 SEHNR and CDR2 FQNEAQ (reference sequence). The ends lost 5 bases at V and 0 bases at J; junction bases unmatched: 8. The CDR3 length is 16 residues. The CDR3 is CASSQPTGGSSYEQYF. Written as DNA, the CDR3 is TGTGCCAGCAGCCAGCCGACAGGGGGAAGCTCCTACGAGCAGTACTTC.